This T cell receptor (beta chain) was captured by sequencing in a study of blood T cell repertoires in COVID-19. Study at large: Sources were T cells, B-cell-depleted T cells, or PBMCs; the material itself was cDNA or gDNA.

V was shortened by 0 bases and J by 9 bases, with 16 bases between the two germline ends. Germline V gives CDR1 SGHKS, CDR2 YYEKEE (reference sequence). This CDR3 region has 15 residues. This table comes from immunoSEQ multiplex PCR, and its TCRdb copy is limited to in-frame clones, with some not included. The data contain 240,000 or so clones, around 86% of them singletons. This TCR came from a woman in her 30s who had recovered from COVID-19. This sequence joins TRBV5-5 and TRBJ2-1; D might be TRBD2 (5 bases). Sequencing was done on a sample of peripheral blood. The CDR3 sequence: CASSLVGSEFGEQFF. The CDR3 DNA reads TGTGCCAGCAGCTTGGTAGGTAGCGAGTTCGGTGAGCAGTTCTTC. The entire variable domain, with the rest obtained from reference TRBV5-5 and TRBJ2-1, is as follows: DAGVTQSPTHLIKTRGQQVTLRCSPISGHKSVSWYQQVLGQGPQFIFQYYEKEERGRGNFPDRFSARQFPNYSSELNVNALLLGDSALYLCASSLVGSEFGEQFFGPGTRLTVL.